The 14 T cell receptor beta chains below come from one sample, sequenced in a study of T cell responses to AZD1222 COVID-19 vaccine. Method: immunoSEQ multiplex PCR; TCRdb's copy keeps in-frame clones and lacks some. The table shows over 100,000 clones, with about nine tenths occurring only once. The source material was peripheral blood, sampled on day 0 of AZD1222 vaccination. The source is an adult in good health.

V gene TRBV12-5 combines with J gene TRBJ1-3; no reliable D call. The V end lost 1 base, the J end lost 2 bases, and 6 bases lay between the germline ends. Germline V gene lookup returns CDR1 LGHNT and CDR2 FRNRAP. The CDR3 is 14 amino acids. CDR3 DNA: TGTGCTAGTGGTTTGGGGGATCCTGGAAACACCATATATTTT. Amino acids: CASGLGDPGNTIYF.

Concerning this clone itself: The CDR3 carries no conserved terminal phenylalanine or tryptophan, so it likely arises from a read error. It is unclear where the CDR3 begins or ends on the DNA, so no DNA is shown, and the CDR3 is as TCRdb lists it. The gene calls are TRBV21-1 and TRBJ1-6; the table's D call of TRBD1 was not tested on the DNA. TRBV21-1 is recorded as a pseudogene. The CDR3 contains 17 residues when both ends are counted. The CDR3 sequence: CASSKRGQGSYNSPLHL.

The chain is built from TRBV2 and TRBJ1-1; TRBD1 agrees at 7 bases. Germline V gene data show CDR1 as SNHLY and CDR2 as FYNNEI. The CDR3 is 14 residues long. J lost 5 bases, V lost 6 bases, and 9 bases had no gene match. CDR3 bases: TGTGCCAGCAGGGAGGGGCAGGGGGAAACTGAAGCTTTCTTT. It specifies CASREGQGETEAFF.

The chain couples TRBV5-1 to TRBJ2-7; no firm D call. The CDR3 contains 15 residues. CDR1 is SGHRS, CDR2 YFSETQ, per germline. V was cut by 5 bases and J by 0 bases, with 15 bases left in between. Written as DNA, the CDR3 is TGCGCCAGCAGGAAAATTCCCGGAAACTCCTACGAGCAGTACTTC. Translating gives CASRKIPGNSYEQYF.

The V call is TRBV27, the J call TRBJ2-7, with 9 nucleotides matching TRBD1. Germline V lookup: CDR1 MNHEY, CDR2 SMNVEV (reference sequence). The CDR3 length is 13 residues. J gave up 7 bases and V 4 bases, and 5 bases lay outside the gene matches. CDR3 sequence reads: CASSWNRGLEQYF. The DNA for the CDR3 is TGTGCCAGCAGTTGGAACAGGGGGCTTGAGCAGTACTTC.

V and J are TRBV7-8 and TRBJ2-7; possibly TRBD1 or TRBD2 for D (6 bases each). The CDR3 totals 17 residues. Per germline, CDR1 SGHVS and CDR2 FQNEAQ. V was clipped by 5 bases and J by 0 bases, with 20 bases between them. CDR3 residues: CASSPRLGGIGSYEQYF. The CDR3 region has the DNA TGTGCCAGCAGCCCCCGGCTAGGGGGGATTGGCTCCTACGAGCAGTACTTC. Full variable domain (rest looked up from reference TRBV7-8 and TRBJ2-7): GAGVSQSPRYKVAKRGQDVALRCDPISGHVSLFWYQQALGQGPEFLTYFQNEAQLDKSGLPSDRFFAERPEGSVSTLKIQRTQQEDSAVYLCASSPRLGGIGSYEQYFGPGTRLTVT.

The chain is built from TRBV12-3 or TRBV12-4 and TRBJ1-1; the D gene is possibly TRBD1 (5 bases). This CDR3 contains 12 residues. The V gene lost 7 bases and the J gene lost 4 bases, with 10 bases spanning the gap. CDR3 in amino acids: CASTPRVTEAFF. The CDR3 DNA follows: TGTGCCAGCACGCCCAGGGTCACTGAAGCTTTCTTT.

The chain combines TRBV7-2 with TRBJ2-7; D is possibly TRBD2 (6 bases). The CDR3 runs 16 residues. Trimming took 4 bases from V and 6 from J, leaving 22 bases between them. Germline lookup yields CDR1 SGHTA and CDR2 FQGNSA. CDR3 nucleotides: TGTGCCAGCAGCTCACCCGGGACTCCAGACATCTTCGAGCAGTACTTC. It yields the protein CASSSPGTPDIFEQYF.

This chain links TRBV18 with TRBJ1-4, with D possibly TRBD1 on 5 matching bases. Between the trimmed V and J ends, which lost 0 bases and 7 bases, there was a span of 15 bases. CDR1 is KGHSH, CDR2 LQKENI, per germline. CDR3 length equals 16 residues. Here the CDR3 DNA reads TGTGCCAGCTCACCACCAGAAGGGGTCGCGTCTGAAAAACTGTTTTTT. Encoded protein: CASSPPEGVASEKLFF.

The chain uses TRBV7-8 and TRBJ2-1; 9 bases are a match to TRBD1. This CDR3 region has 16 residues. In germline, CDR1 is SGHVS, CDR2 FQNEAQ. The V gene end was trimmed by 5 bases and the J gene end by 1 base; junction bases not matched to a gene: 6. Written as DNA, the CDR3 is TGTGCCAGCAGCATAACAGGGGGCGATTCCTACAATGAGCAGTTCTTC. Amino acids: CASSITGGDSYNEQFF.

This rearrangement joins TRBV11-3 to TRBJ2-5; 7 bases agree with TRBD2. Germline V gene lookup returns CDR1 SGHNT and CDR2 YENEEA. This CDR3 is 15 amino acids long. Unmatched junction bases numbered 8, after V lost 5 bases and J lost 2 bases. CDR3 DNA: TGTGCCAGCAGCCTACCTCTGGGAGGGCAAGAGACCCAGTACTTC. Translated: CASSLPLGGQETQYF.

This sequence joins TRBV7-6 and TRBJ1-6, with 7 bases matching TRBD1. The CDR3 is made up of 15 amino acids. Germline assignment: CDR1 SGHVS and CDR2 FNYEAQ. The junction had 3 bases not matched to a gene; V was cut back by 1 base and J by 6 bases. This chain's CDR3 is CASSLEGQLNSPLHF. The CDR3 bases are TGTGCCAGCAGCTTAGAGGGACAGCTTAATTCACCCCTCCACTTT.

The chain recombines TRBV24-1 with TRBJ2-1; TRBD2 is a possible D gene (6 bases). Germline V gives CDR1 KGHDR, CDR2 SFDVKD. V shed 7 bases and J shed 9 bases, with 12 bases lying between them. This CDR3 is 12 amino acids long. This CDR3 is CATSVVGGEQFF. The CDR3 region has the DNA TGTGCCACCAGCGTAGTGGGGGGTGAGCAGTTCTTC.

Regarding this clone: Here the CDR3 omits its conserved ending phenylalanine or tryptophan, so a read error is the likely source. The gene calls are TRBV18 and TRBJ1-6; no clear D. The CDR3 is 13 residues long. The germline V gene has CDR1 KGHSH and CDR2 LQKENI. Trimming took off 1 base at V and 5 bases at J, with 3 bases between the two ends. CDR3 DNA sequence: TGTGCCAGCTCACCACAAGATAATTCACCCCTCCACCTT. Amino acids: CASSPQDNSPLHL.